Each of the 7 T cell receptor beta chains below was sequenced from the same sample in a study of blood T cell repertoires in COVID-19. Sequencing used immunoSEQ multiplex PCR; TCRdb keeps in-frame clones, though not all of them. The sample holds around 450,000 clones; 87% are singletons and the top ten take roughly 0.72%. The sequenced sample was PBMCs or T cells enriched from blood (not recorded which). Receptors were obtained from a woman between 18 and 30 years old who had recovered from COVID-19.

The rearrangement uses TRBV30 and TRBJ2-1, with 8 nucleotides matching TRBD1. The CDR3 runs 14 residues. CDR1 is GTSNPN and CDR2 is SVGIG in the germline V gene (reference sequence). The ends lost 5 bases at V and 5 bases at J; junction bases unmatched: 8. This CDR3 is CAWLDGTGNNEQFF. In DNA, the CDR3 is TGTGCCTGGCTGGACGGGACAGGTAACAATGAGCAGTTCTTC.

V is TRBV9 and J is TRBJ1-2, with a weak D call TRBD1 (6 bases). V was clipped by 4 bases and J by 8 bases, with 15 bases between them. CDR1 SGDLS and CDR2 YYNGEE come from the germline V gene. The CDR3 is made up of 13 amino acids. The CDR3 region is CASSQGGRDGYTF. The CDR3 region has the DNA TGTGCCAGCAGCCAAGGGGGAAGGGACGGCTACACCTTC.

The chain is built from TRBV2 and TRBJ1-6; tentative D call: TRBD1 (5 bases). Trimming removed 6 bases at V and 7 bases at J, with 16 bases between. Germline CDR1 SNHLY, CDR2 FYNNEI. There are 15 residues in the CDR3. In DNA, the CDR3 is TGTGCCAGCAGCTGGGGGGGTAATATGAATTCACCCCTCCACTTT. It yields the protein CASSWGGNMNSPLHF.

This clone was observed a single time. The V call is TRBV6-5, the J call TRBJ2-7; 11 bases align to TRBD1. The trim removed 7 bases at V and 7 bases at J, leaving 9 bases unmatched. This CDR3 region has 14 residues. Germline lookup yields CDR1 MNHEY and CDR2 SVGAGI. The DNA for the CDR3 is TGTGCCAGCACCCCGGAGGACAGGGGGCTGGAGCAGTACTTC. Protein: CASTPEDRGLEQYF.

The J gene is TRBJ2-7, the V gene TRBV28; tentative D call: TRBD2 (5 bases). The CDR3 contains 14 residues. V dropped 3 bases and J dropped 6 bases, with 15 bases sitting between them. Per the germline V gene, CDR1 is MDHEN and CDR2 is SYDVKM. The DNA for the CDR3 is TGTGCCAGCAGTTTTGGGAGTTATTCCGGCGAGCAGTACTTC. Its translation is CASSFGSYSGEQYF. Full variable domain (outside the CDR3, taken from reference TRBV28 and TRBJ2-7): DVKVTQSSRYLVKRTGEKVFLECVQDMDHENMFWYRQDPGLGLRLIYFSYDVKMKEKGDIPEGYSVSREKKERFSLILESASTNQTSMYLCASSFGSYSGEQYFGPGTRLTVT.

The J gene is TRBJ1-3, the V gene TRBV30; no reliable D call. CDR1 and CDR2 from the germline V gene are GTSNPN and SVGIG (reference sequence). CDR3 length: 15 residues. Trimming removed 0 bases at V and 0 bases at J, with 9 bases between. The CDR3 here is CAWSVGGSSGNTIYF. The CDR3 DNA sequence: TGTGCCTGGAGTGTAGGAGGGAGCTCTGGAAACACCATATATTTT. The full variable domain, in which reference TRBV30 and TRBJ1-3 provide the parts outside the CDR3, is SQTIHQWPATLVQPVGSPLSLECTVEGTSNPNLYWYRQAAGRGLQLLFYSVGIGQISSEVPQNLSASRPQDRQFILSSKKLLLSDSGFYLCAWSVGGSSGNTIYFGEGSWLTVV.

V and J are TRBV9 and TRBJ2-1; TRBD2 might be the D (6 bases). The germline V gene has CDR1 SGDLS and CDR2 YYNGEE. The CDR3 is 17 amino acids. V was trimmed by 2 bases and J by 0 bases, leaving 15 bases between them. The CDR3 coding sequence is TGTGCCAGCAGCGTGAGACTTAGCGGATTCTCCTACAATGAGCAGTTCTTC. This codes for CASSVRLSGFSYNEQFF.